This TCR beta chain was recorded in a study of T-cell reconstitution after alpha-beta-depleted transplantation in children. In its sample, this clonotype was seen once. During its preparation, the TCRbeta library received unique molecular identifiers. One entry per CDR3 protein results from TCRdb running MiXCR on the PCR reads. The sample lists some 550,000 distinct CDR3 sequences; 18% were seen once. Germline loops: CDR1 DFQATT, CDR2 SNEGSKA (reference sequence). The CDR3 is 16 amino acids. Trimming cost V 0 bases and J 1 base, with 13 bases left between them. The sequence was collected from a human donor who donated a stem cell graft to a child with acute lymphoblastic leukemia. Sequencing was performed on PBMCs from the stem cell graft donor, taken from the stem cell graft. The chain has TRBV20-1 and TRBJ2-1; D is perhaps TRBD2 (6 bases). The CDR3 coding sequence is TGCAGTGCTAGAGATCGGGGGACGGTATCCTACAATGAGCAGTTCTTC. Translating it yields CSARDRGTVSYNEQFF.